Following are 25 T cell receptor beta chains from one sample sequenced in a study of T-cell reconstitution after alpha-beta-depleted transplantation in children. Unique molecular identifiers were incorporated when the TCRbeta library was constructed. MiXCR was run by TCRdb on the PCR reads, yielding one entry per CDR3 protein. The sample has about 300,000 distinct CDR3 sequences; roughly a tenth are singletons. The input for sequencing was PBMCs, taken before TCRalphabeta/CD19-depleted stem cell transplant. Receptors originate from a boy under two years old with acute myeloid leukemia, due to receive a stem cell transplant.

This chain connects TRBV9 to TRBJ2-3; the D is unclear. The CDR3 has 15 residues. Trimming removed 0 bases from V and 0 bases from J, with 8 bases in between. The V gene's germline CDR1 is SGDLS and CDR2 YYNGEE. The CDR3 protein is CASSVGWGSTDTQYF. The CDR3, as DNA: TGTGCCAGCAGCGTAGGTTGGGGTAGCACAGATACGCAGTATTTT.

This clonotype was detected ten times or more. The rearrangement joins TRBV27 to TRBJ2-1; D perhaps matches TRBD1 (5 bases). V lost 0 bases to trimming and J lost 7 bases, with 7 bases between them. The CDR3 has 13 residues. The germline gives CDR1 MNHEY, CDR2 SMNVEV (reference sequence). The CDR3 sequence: CASSLSRQNEQFF. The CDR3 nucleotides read TGTGCCAGCAGTTTATCGAGACAGAATGAGCAGTTCTTC.

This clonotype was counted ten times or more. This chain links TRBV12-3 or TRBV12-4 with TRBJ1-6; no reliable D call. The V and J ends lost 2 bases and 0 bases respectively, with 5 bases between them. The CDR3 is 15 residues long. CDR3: CASSLWGSYNSPLHF. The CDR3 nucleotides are TGTGCCAGCAGTTTATGGGGCTCCTATAATTCACCCCTCCACTTT.

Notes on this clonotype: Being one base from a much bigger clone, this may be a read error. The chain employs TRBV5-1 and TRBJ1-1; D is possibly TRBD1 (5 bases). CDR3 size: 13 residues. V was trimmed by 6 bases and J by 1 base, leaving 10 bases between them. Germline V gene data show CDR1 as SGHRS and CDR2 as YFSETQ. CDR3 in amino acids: CASNRGENTEAFF. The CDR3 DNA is TGCGCCAGCAACCGAGGGGAGAACACTGAAGCTTTCTTT.

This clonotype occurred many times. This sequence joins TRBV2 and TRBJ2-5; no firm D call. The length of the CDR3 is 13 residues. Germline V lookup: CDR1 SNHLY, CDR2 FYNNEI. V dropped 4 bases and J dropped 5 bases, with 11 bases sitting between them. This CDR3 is CASSGLEPETQYF. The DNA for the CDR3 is TGTGCCAGCAGTGGGTTGGAGCCCGAGACCCAGTACTTC.

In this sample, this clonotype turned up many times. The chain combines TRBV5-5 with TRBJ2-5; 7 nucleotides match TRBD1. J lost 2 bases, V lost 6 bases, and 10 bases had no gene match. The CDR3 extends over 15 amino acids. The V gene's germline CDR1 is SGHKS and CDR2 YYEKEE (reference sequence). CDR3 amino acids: CASTGTGALQETQYF. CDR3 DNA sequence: TGTGCCAGCACCGGAACAGGGGCCCTACAAGAGACCCAGTACTTC.

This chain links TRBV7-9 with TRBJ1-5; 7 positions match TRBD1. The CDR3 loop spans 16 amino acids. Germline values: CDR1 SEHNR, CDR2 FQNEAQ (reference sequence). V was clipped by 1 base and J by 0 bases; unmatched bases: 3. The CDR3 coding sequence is TGTGCCAGCAGCTTAGAGACAGGGCATAGCAATCAGCCCCAGCATTTT. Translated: CASSLETGHSNQPQHF.

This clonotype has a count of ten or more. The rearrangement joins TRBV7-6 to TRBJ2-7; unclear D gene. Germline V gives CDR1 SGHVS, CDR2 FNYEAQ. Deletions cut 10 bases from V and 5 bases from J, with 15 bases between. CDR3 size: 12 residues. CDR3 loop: CATQHYGHEQYF. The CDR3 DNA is TGTGCCACACAGCACTACGGGCACGAGCAGTACTTC.

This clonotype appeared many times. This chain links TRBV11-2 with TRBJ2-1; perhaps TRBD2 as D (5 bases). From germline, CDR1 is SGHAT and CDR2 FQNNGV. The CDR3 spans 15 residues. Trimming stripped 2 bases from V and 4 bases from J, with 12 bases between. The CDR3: CASSLSPGSYNEQFF. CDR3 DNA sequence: TGTGCCAGCAGCTTAAGTCCGGGGTCTTACAATGAGCAGTTCTTC.

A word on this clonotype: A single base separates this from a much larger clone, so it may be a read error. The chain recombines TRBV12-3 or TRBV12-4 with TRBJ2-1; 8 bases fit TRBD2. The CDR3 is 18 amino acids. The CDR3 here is CASRHPPGGSGTYNERFF. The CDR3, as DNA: TGTGCCAGCAGACATCCTCCCGGGGGTAGCGGGACCTACAATGAGCGGTTCTTC.

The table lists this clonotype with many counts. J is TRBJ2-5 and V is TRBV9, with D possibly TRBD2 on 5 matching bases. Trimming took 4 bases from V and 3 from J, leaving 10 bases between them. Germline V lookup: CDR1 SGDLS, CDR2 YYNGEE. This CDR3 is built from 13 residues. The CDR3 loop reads CASSSVREETQYF. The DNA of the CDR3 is TGTGCCAGCAGCTCCGTGCGGGAAGAGACCCAGTACTTC.

The CDR3 bases are TGTGCCAGCAGTTACTCCCCACGTACTAGCGGGCAAAGCACAGATACGCAGTATTTT. Protein product: CASSYSPRTSGQSTDTQYF. V and J are TRBV6-5 and TRBJ2-3; the match to TRBD2 covers 9 bases. This CDR3 has 19 residues. The ends lost 0 bases at V and 0 bases at J; junction bases unmatched: 10. Germline V lookup: CDR1 MNHEY, CDR2 SVGAGI.

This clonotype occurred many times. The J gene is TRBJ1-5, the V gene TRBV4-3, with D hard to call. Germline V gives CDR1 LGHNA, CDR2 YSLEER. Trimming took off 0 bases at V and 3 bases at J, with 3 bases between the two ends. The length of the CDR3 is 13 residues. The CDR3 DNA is TGCGCCAGCAGCCAAGATCCCAATCAGCCCCAGCATTTT. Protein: CASSQDPNQPQHF.

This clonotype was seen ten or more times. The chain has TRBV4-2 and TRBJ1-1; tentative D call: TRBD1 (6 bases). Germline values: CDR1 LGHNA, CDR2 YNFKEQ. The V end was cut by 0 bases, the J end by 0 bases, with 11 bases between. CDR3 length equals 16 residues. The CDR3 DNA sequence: TGTGCCAGCAGCCAAGAGACAGGACGGTTGAACACTGAAGCTTTCTTT. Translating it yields CASSQETGRLNTEAFF.

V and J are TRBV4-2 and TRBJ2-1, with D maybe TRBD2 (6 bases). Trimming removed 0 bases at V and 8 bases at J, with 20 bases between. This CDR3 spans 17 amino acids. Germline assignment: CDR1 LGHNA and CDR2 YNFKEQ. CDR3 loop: CASSQDRIRAGLDEQFF. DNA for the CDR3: TGTGCCAGCAGCCAAGATCGGATCCGAGCGGGTTTGGATGAGCAGTTCTTC.

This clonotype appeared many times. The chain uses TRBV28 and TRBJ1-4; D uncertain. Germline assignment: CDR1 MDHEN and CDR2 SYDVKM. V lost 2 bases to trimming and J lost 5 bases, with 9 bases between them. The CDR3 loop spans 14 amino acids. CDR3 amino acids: CASSLEGANEKLFF. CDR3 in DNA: TGTGCCAGCAGTTTAGAGGGCGCGAATGAAAAACTGTTTTTT.

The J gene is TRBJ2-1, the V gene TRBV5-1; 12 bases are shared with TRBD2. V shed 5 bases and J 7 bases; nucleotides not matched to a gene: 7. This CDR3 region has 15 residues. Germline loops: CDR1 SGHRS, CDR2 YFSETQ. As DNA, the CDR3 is TGCGCCAGCAGATCTGGACTAGCGGGGACGAATGAGCAGTTCTTC. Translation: CASRSGLAGTNEQFF. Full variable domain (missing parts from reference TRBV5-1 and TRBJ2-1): KAGVTQTPRYLIKTRGQQVTLSCSPISGHRSVSWYQQTPGQGLQFLFEYFSETQRNKGNFPGRFSGRQFSNSRSEMNVSTLELGDSALYLCASRSGLAGTNEQFFGPGTRLTVL.

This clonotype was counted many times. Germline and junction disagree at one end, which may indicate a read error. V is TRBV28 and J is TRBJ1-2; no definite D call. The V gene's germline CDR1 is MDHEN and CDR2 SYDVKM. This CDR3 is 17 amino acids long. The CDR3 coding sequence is TGTGCCATCAGTTTCAGTACGACTCCTCTTCGCGGGTATGGCTACACCTTC. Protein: CAISFSTTPLRGYGYTF.

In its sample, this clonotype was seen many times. The CDR3 bases are TGTGCCAGCAGTTCCCAAGACGTGGCAGGGAGGTTGGGGACCCAGTACTTC. As protein: CASSSQDVAGRLGTQYF. V usage is TRBV6-5 and J usage is TRBJ2-5, with D possibly TRBD2 on 6 matching bases. The V end lost 4 bases, the J end lost 7 bases, and 25 bases lay between the germline ends. Germline values: CDR1 MNHEY, CDR2 SVGAGI. This CDR3 is built from 17 residues.

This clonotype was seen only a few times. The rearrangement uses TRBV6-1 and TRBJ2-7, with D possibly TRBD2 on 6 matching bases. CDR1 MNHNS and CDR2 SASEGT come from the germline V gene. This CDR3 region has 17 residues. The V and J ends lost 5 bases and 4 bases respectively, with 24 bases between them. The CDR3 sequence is CASSHTPYGTGGYEQYF. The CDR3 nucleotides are TGTGCCAGCAGTCATACGCCTTACGGGACTGGCGGGTACGAGCAGTACTTC.

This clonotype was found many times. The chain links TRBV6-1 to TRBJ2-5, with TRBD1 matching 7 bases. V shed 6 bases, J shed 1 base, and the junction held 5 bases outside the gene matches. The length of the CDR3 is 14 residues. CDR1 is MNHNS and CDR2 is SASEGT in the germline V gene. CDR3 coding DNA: TGTGCCAGCAGCGTTGGGACAGCCCAAGAGACCCAGTACTTC. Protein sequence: CASSVGTAQETQYF.

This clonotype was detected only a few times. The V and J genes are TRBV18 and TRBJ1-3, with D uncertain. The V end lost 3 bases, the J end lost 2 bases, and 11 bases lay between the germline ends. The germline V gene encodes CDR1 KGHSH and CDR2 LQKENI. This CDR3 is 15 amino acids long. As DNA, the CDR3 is TGTGCCAGCTCACCTGAAGTAGGACCTGGAAACACCATATATTTT. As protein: CASSPEVGPGNTIYF.

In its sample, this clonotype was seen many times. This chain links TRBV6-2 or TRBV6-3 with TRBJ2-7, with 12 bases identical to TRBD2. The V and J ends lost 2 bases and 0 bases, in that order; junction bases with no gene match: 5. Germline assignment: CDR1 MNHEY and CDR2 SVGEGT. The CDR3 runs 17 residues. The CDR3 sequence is CASSYLTSGSYSYEQYF. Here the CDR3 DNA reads TGTGCCAGCAGTTACCTGACTAGCGGGAGCTACTCCTACGAGCAGTACTTC.

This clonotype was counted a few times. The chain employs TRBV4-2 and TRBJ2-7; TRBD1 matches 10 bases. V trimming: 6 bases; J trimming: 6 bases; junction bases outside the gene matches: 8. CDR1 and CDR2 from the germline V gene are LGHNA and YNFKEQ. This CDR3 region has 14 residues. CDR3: CASREYGTGVEQYF. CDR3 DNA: TGTGCCAGCAGGGAGTACGGGACAGGGGTCGAGCAGTACTTC.

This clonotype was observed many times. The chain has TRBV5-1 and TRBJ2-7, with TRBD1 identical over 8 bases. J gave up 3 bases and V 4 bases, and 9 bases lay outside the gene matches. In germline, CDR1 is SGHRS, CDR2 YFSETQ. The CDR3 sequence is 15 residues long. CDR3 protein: CASSTLQGADYEQYF. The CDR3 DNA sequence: TGCGCCAGCAGCACCCTCCAGGGGGCGGACTACGAGCAGTACTTC. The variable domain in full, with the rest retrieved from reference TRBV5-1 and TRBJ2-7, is KAGVTQTPRYLIKTRGQQVTLSCSPISGHRSVSWYQQTPGQGLQFLFEYFSETQRNKGNFPGRFSGRQFSNSRSEMNVSTLELGDSALYLCASSTLQGADYEQYFGPGTRLTVT.